One and the same sample provided the 20 T cell receptor beta chains below, sequenced in a study of blood T cell repertoires in COVID-19. TCRdb's table, derived via immunoSEQ multiplex PCR, lists solely in-frame clones and lacks some. The repertoire consists of roughly 180,000 clones, with 79% occurring once and the leading ten covering 7.5% to 8.5%. The sequenced material came from peripheral blood. These receptors came from an older woman with COVID-19, enrolled during active disease.

The V gene is TRBV3-1 (or the pseudogene TRBV3-2), the J gene TRBJ2-1; D may be TRBD1 (5 bases). V lost 1 base to trimming and J lost 0 bases, with 7 bases between them. This CDR3 has 15 amino acids. Germline CDR1 LGHDT, CDR2 YNNKEL (reference sequence). DNA of the CDR3: TGTGCCAGCAGCCAAGCAAGGGGCTCCTACAATGAGCAGTTCTTC. It translates to CASSQARGSYNEQFF.

This chain connects TRBV3-1 (or the pseudogene TRBV3-2) to TRBJ2-1; D not certain. V was clipped by 2 bases and J by 5 bases, with 7 bases between them. Germline loops: CDR1 LGHDT, CDR2 YNNKEL (reference sequence). This CDR3 contains 13 residues. Written as DNA, the CDR3 is TGTGCCAGCAGCCAATGGCAAAACAATGAGCAGTTCTTC. It encodes CASSQWQNNEQFF.

The gene calls are TRBV6-6 and TRBJ1-6; 9 bases are shared with TRBD1. Germline CDR1 and CDR2: MNHNY and SVGAGI (reference sequence). The trim removed 7 bases at V and 6 bases at J, leaving 7 bases unmatched. The CDR3 has 15 amino acids. CDR3 nucleotide sequence: TGTGCCAGCACTAAAGACAGGGGGTTTAATTCACCCCTCCACTTT. The encoded protein is CASTKDRGFNSPLHF.

This clone was seen a handful of times. V and J are TRBV7-2 and TRBJ2-2; D might be TRBD1 (7 bases). The CDR3 covers 16 residues. The germline V and J ends were trimmed by 3 bases and 1 base, with 12 bases remaining between them. The V gene's germline CDR1 is SGHTA and CDR2 FQGNSA. This CDR3 reads CASSLEGAGNTGELFF. The CDR3 bases are TGTGCCAGCAGCTTGGAGGGGGCTGGGAACACCGGGGAGCTGTTTTTT.

This chain joins TRBV18 and TRBJ2-3; 12 bases align to TRBD2. CDR1 is KGHSH, CDR2 LQKENI, per germline. This CDR3 has 14 residues. After removal of 2 bases from V and 8 bases from J, the junction contained 2 bases not matched to a gene. The CDR3: CASSPASGGATQYF. DNA for the CDR3: TGTGCCAGCTCACCAGCTAGCGGGGGGGCTACGCAGTATTTT.

This clone was counted ten times or more. The chain couples TRBV4-3 to TRBJ1-2, with TRBD1 matching 11 bases. The CDR3 contains 15 residues. Germline V lookup: CDR1 LGHNA, CDR2 YSLEER. V lost 4 bases, J lost 4 bases, and 5 bases stayed unmatched. The CDR3 DNA follows: TGCGCCAGCAGCCCGCAGGGGACAGGGGGCTATGGCTACACCTTC. Amino acid sequence: CASSPQGTGGYGYTF.

V and J are TRBV6-6 and TRBJ1-2, with D uncertain. CDR3 length: 14 amino acids. CDR1 MNHNY and CDR2 SVGAGI come from the germline V gene (reference sequence). V shed 4 bases and J shed 2 bases, with 11 bases lying between them. DNA of the CDR3: TGTGCCAGCAGTTCCTCTGGGCAGAACTATGGCTACACCTTC. Translating it yields CASSSSGQNYGYTF.

The V gene is TRBV4-2, the J gene TRBJ2-3; 7 positions agree with TRBD2. Per germline, CDR1 LGHNA and CDR2 YNFKEQ. V gave up 0 bases and J gave up 2 bases; unmatched junction bases: 5. This CDR3 spans 16 amino acids. DNA for the CDR3: TGTGCCAGCAGCCAAGATGCTAGCGGCTACACAGATACGCAGTATTTT. It encodes CASSQDASGYTDTQYF.

The gene calls are TRBV3-1 (or the pseudogene TRBV3-2) and TRBJ1-6, with 8 bases aligning to TRBD1. CDR3 length: 17 residues. From germline, CDR1 is LGHDT and CDR2 YNNKEL (reference sequence). After removal of 4 bases from V and 8 bases from J, the junction contained 13 bases not matched to a gene. The CDR3: CASSRATGGRKDSPLHF. The CDR3 region has the DNA TGTGCCAGCAGCCGAGCTACAGGGGGGAGAAAGGATTCACCCCTCCACTTT.

The rearrangement links TRBV19 to TRBJ1-1; 7 nucleotides agree with TRBD1. V shed 5 bases and J 0 bases; nucleotides not matched to a gene: 9. CDR3 length equals 16 residues. CDR1 and CDR2 from the germline V gene are LNHDA and SQIVND (reference sequence). DNA of the CDR3: TGTGCCAGTAGTCTCCCCTCGGGACAGCTGAACACTGAAGCTTTCTTT. Its protein is CASSLPSGQLNTEAFF.

J is TRBJ2-3 and V is TRBV24-1; 10 nucleotides line up with TRBD2. J was trimmed by 3 bases and V by 7 bases; bases with no gene match: 3. The CDR3 consists of 14 residues. The germline CDR1 and CDR2 sequences are KGHDR and SFDVKD. CDR3 DNA sequence: TGTGCCACCAGAGCGGGAGGGCCGACAGATACGCAGTATTTT. Protein: CATRAGGPTDTQYF.

The chain links TRBV11-3 to TRBJ2-3; no clear D gene. CDR1 is SGHNT and CDR2 is YENEEA in the germline V gene. The CDR3 extends over 13 amino acids. Trimming stripped 6 bases from V and 5 bases from J, with 12 bases between. The CDR3: CASRSGGGDTQYF. The CDR3 DNA follows: TGTGCCAGCAGGAGTGGTGGCGGAGATACGCAGTATTTT.

In its sample, this clone was seen a few times. The gene calls are TRBV9 and TRBJ2-1; 8 bases map to TRBD2. This CDR3 has 16 residues. Germline lookup yields CDR1 SGDLS and CDR2 YYNGEE. The V segment lost 7 bases and the J segment 6 bases; nucleotides outside the gene matches: 15. The CDR3 DNA sequence: TGTGCCAGCTCTCTAGCGGGTTACAAAACATCCAATGAGCAGTTCTTC. Residues: CASSLAGYKTSNEQFF. The variable domain in full, with the rest retrieved from reference TRBV9 and TRBJ2-1, is DSGVTQTPKHLITATGQRVTLRCSPRSGDLSVYWYQQSLDQGLQFLIQYYNGEERAKGNILERFSAQQFPDLHSELNLSSLELGDSALYFCASSLAGYKTSNEQFFGPGTRLTVL.

This clone was observed a few times. The chain joins TRBV15 to TRBJ1-2; D remains unclear. The CDR3 has 13 amino acids. The V gene's germline CDR1 is LNHNV and CDR2 YYDKDF (reference sequence). Trimming took off 0 bases at V and 6 bases at J, with 8 bases between the two ends. CDR3: CATSRDISDGYTF. The CDR3 region has the DNA TGTGCCACCAGCAGAGATATTAGCGATGGCTACACCTTC.

A note on this clone: One base away lies a much larger clone, so this may be a sequencing read error. The chain has TRBV7-8 and TRBJ1-3; unclear D gene. V gave up 1 base and J gave up 2 bases, with 3 bases separating them. This CDR3 has 13 residues. The germline gives CDR1 SGHVS, CDR2 FQNEAQ. CDR3: CASSLDTGNTIYF. In DNA, the CDR3 is TGTGCCAGCAGCTTAGACACTGGAAACACCATATATTTT. Full variable domain (missing parts from reference TRBV7-8 and TRBJ1-3): GAGVSQSPRYKVAKRGQDVALRCDPISGHVSLFWYQQALGQGPEFLTYFQNEAQLDKSGLPSDRFFAERPEGSVSTLKIQRTQQEDSAVYLCASSLDTGNTIYFGEGSWLTVV.

The table lists this clone with a count of one. The chain has TRBV18 and TRBJ2-5, with D perhaps TRBD2 (6 bases). This CDR3 has 14 amino acids. The V gene's germline CDR1 is KGHSH and CDR2 LQKENI. The V end lost 5 bases, the J end lost 2 bases, and 12 bases lay between the germline ends. The CDR3 bases are TGTGCCAGCTCATCTAGCGTGATTCAAGAGACCCAGTACTTC. This sequence encodes CASSSSVIQETQYF.

This sequence joins TRBV28 and TRBJ1-3; a possible D gene is TRBD1 (5 bases). Germline V CDR1 and CDR2: MDHEN, SYDVKM. V lost 6 bases, J lost 0 bases, and 15 bases lay in between. This CDR3 spans 16 amino acids. This CDR3 reads CASRAPGGSSGNTIYF. In DNA, the CDR3 is TGTGCCAGCAGAGCCCCCGGGGGGAGCTCTGGAAACACCATATATTTT.

The V gene is TRBV28, the J gene TRBJ1-3; no firm D call. Trimming pared 4 bases from V and 4 bases from J, leaving 14 bases between. CDR3 length: 15 residues. Germline lookup yields CDR1 MDHEN and CDR2 SYDVKM. In nucleotides, the CDR3 is TGTGCCAGCAGTTCGACGGAGCGAGGAGGAAACACCATATATTTT. This sequence encodes CASSSTERGGNTIYF. Based on the CDR3 plus reference TRBV28 and TRBJ1-3, the full variable domain is DVKVTQSSRYLVKRTGEKVFLECVQDMDHENMFWYRQDPGLGLRLIYFSYDVKMKEKGDIPEGYSVSREKKERFSLILESASTNQTSMYLCASSSTERGGNTIYFGEGSWLTVV.

The chain is built from TRBV5-1 and TRBJ2-3; 13 bases fit TRBD2. Germline V gives CDR1 SGHRS, CDR2 YFSETQ. The J segment lost 4 bases and the V segment lost 3 bases, leaving 5 bases of the junction unmatched. The CDR3 consists of 16 residues. The CDR3 DNA is TGCGCCAGCAGCTCTCTAGGACTAGCGGGAGCAGATACGCAGTATTTT. Translated: CASSSLGLAGADTQYF.

V and J are TRBV9 and TRBJ2-5; the match to TRBD2 covers 8 bases. The CDR3 is 17 residues long. V shed 4 bases and J 4 bases; nucleotides not matched to a gene: 15. The germline gives CDR1 SGDLS, CDR2 YYNGEE. The CDR3 DNA reads TGTGCCAGCAGCCCCGGGGGGGGCGGGGCCACCTTAGAGACCCAGTACTTC. It is translated as CASSPGGGGATLETQYF.